This T cell receptor (beta chain) is drawn from a study of a mutant IDH1 vaccine in newly diagnosed glioma. Overall study context: With temozolomide cycles, or 4-6 weeks after radiotherapy alone, vaccination was started. Most patients had received both radiotherapy and temozolomide, the prior options being radiotherapy, temozolomide, or both. In the visit schedule, V12 fell in week 35, while V13 fell in week 47.

Time point here: week 35, safety follow-up. It was 300 ug of mutant IDH1 20-mer peptide that made up each vaccine dose, given with topical imiquimod. The vaccination schedule gave patients eight doses in weeks 1, 3, 5, 7, 11, 15, 19 and 23. The CDR3 extends over 16 amino acids. Looked up from germline, CDR1 is SGHVS and CDR2 is FQNEAQ. The ends lost 5 bases at V and 2 bases at J; junction bases unmatched: 9. TCRdb's copy holds only in-frame clones and misses some; the assay was immunoSEQ multiplex PCR. Here the sample spans roughly 32,000 clones, around 80% being singletons. Worth noting for this clone: Its antigen is still unknown.

This TCR was recovered from a woman aged 18-29 years with glioma. The source was PBMCs, collected from a glioma patient whose treatment included an IDH1 peptide vaccine. V and J are TRBV7-8 and TRBJ2-7, with 10 bases fitting TRBD2. CDR3 coding DNA: TGTGCCAGCAGCCCAGAGGGGCTAGCGGGAGCCTACGAGCAGTACTTC. Protein sequence: CASSPEGLAGAYEQYF.